This T cell receptor beta chain was documented in a study of T-cell memory formation after mild COVID-19. The table lists this clonotype with a count of one. TCRdb re-called the 5' RACE reads through MiXCR, storing one row per CDR3 protein. In the table there are around 150,000 distinct CDR3 sequences, around 30% of which are singletons. The sequencing sample was made of PBMCs or a T cell subset sorted from them (not recorded which). The origin of this receptor is an adult woman who had mild COVID-19 (a few samples of this study predate the infection). Cell type and time point are not known.

The CDR3 DNA reads as TGCGCCAGTCTAGTCTTCTATGGCTACACCTTC. The encoded protein is CASLVFYGYTF. The V call is TRBV23-1, the J call TRBJ1-2; D is uncertain. TRBV23-1 is given ORF status, its function remaining uncertain. The V gene lost 9 bases and the J gene lost 4 bases, with 9 bases spanning the gap. The CDR3 spans 11 residues.